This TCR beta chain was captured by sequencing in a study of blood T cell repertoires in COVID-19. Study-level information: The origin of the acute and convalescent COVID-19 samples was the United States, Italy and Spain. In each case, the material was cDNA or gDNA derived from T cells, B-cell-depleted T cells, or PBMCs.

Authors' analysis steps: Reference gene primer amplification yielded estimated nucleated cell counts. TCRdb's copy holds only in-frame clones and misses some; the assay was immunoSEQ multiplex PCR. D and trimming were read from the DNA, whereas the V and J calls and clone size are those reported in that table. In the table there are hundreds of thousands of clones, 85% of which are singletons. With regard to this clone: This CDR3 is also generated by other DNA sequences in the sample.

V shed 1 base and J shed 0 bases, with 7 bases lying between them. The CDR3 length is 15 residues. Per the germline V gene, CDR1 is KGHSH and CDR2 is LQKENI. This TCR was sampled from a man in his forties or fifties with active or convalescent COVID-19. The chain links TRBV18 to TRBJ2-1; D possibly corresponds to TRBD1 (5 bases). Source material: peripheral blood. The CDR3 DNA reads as TGTGCCAGCTCACCACGGGGCAGCTCCTACAATGAGCAGTTCTTC. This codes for CASSPRGSSYNEQFF. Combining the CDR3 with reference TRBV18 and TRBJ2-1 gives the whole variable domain NAGVMQNPRHLVRRRGQEARLRCSPMKGHSHVYWYRQLPEEGLKFMVYLQKENIIDESGMPKERFSAEFPKEGPSILRIQQVVRGDSAAYFCASSPRGSSYNEQFFGPGTRLTVL.